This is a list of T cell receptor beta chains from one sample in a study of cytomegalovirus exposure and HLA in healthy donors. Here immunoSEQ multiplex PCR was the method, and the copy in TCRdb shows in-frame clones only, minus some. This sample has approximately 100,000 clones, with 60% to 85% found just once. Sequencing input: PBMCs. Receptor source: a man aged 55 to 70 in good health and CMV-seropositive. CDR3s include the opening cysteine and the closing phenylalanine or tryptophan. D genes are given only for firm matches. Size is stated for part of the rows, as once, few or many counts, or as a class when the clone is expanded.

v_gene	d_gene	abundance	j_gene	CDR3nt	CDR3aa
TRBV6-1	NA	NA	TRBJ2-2	TGTGCCAGCAGGAAGGGGGGGCTCGGCACCGGGGAGCTGTTTTTT	CASRKGGLGTGELFF
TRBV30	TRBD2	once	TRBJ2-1	TGTGCCTGGAGACTAGCGGGGGGGCCCGCTTCGTTCTTC	CAWRLAGGPASFF
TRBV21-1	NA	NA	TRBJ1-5	TGTGCCAGCAGCTCCCGGGACAGGGGGGTAAATCAGCCCCAGCATTTT	CASSSRDRGVNQPQHF
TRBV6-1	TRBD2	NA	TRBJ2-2	TGTGCCAGCAGTGCACCTCAGCGGGGCGGGAACACCGGGGAGCTGTTTTTT	CASSAPQRGGNTGELFF
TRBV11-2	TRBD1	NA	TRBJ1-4	TGTGCCAGCAGCCCTCCAGGACAGGGGGCGGAAAAACTGTTTTTT	CASSPPGQGAEKLFF
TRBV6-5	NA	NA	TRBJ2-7	TGTGCCAGCAGTTACCGGGTACACTACGAGCAGTACTTC	CASSYRVHYEQYF
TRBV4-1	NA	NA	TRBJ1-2	TGCGCCAGCAGCCACGAGTGGCGGGCACTGGCCTATGGCTACACCTTC	CASSHEWRALAYGYTF
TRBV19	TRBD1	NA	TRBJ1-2	TGTGCCAGTAGCCCTCCCGTCCCGACAGGGGGCTTCTATGGCTACACCTTC	CASSPPVPTGGFYGYTF
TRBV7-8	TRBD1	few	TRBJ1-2	TGTGCCAGCAGCCACAAAACAGGGGGCACTAACTATGGCTACACCTTC	CASSHKTGGTNYGYTF
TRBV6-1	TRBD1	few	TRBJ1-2	TGTGCCAGCAGTGAACTTAACAGGGGGGGGTTAGGCTACACCTTC	CASSELNRGGLGYTF
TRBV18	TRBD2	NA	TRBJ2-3	TGTGCCAGCTCACCGATGCGAGCGGGGGGTCGGGAAGATACGCAGTATTTT	CASSPMRAGGREDTQYF
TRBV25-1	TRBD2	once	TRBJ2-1	TGTGCCAGCAGTGGACTAGCGGGGGGCTTGTTCTTC	CASSGLAGGLFF
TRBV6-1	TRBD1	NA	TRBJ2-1	TGTGCCAGCAGTGAGGACAGGAGCTCCTACAATGAGCAGTTCTTC	CASSEDRSSYNEQFF
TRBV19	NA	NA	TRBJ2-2	TGTGCCAGTAATAGCAATACGAACACCGGGGAGCTGTTTTTT	CASNSNTNTGELFF
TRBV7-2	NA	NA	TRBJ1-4	TGTGCCAGCAGCTTAGGGGGCACTAATGAAAAACTGTTTTTT	CASSLGGTNEKLFF
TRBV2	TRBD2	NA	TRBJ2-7	TGTGCCAGCAGGCCTTTAACTAGCGGGGACACCTCCTACGAGCAGTACTTC	CASRPLTSGDTSYEQYF
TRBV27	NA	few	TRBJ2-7	TGTGCCAGCAGTCTAGGGCCCGACAGCTACGAGCAGTACTTC	CASSLGPDSYEQYF
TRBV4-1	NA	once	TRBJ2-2	TGCGCCAGCAGCCAAGATATAGCCGACCGGCCTGGGGAGCTGTTTTTT	CASSQDIADRPGELFF
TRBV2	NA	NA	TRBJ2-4	TGTGCCAGCAGCAGCGAAAACATTCAGTACTTC	CASSSENIQYF
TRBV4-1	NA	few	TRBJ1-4	TGCGCCAGCAGCCCGGGGGGTGTACAGGTGATACAACAAACGAAGAATGAAAAACTGTTTTTT	CASSPGGVQVIQQTKNEKLFF
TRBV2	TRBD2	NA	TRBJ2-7	TGTGCCAGCAGGGGGGGACTAGCGGGGGGAAAGGCGTCCTACGAGCAGTACTTC	CASRGGLAGGKASYEQYF
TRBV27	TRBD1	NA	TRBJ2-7	TGTGCCAGCAGAACAGGGGGCGTCTCCTACGAGCAGTACTTC	CASRTGGVSYEQYF
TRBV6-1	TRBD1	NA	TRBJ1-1	TGTGCCAGCAGTGGTTACAGGGGAAAGGCTGAAGCTTTCTTT	CASSGYRGKAEAFF
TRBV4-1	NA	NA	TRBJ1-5	TGCGCCAGCAGCCAAGATAGGGGGAATCAGCCCCAGCATTTT	CASSQDRGNQPQHF
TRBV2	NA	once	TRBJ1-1	TGTGCCAGCAACAGGGTAGGGCCTGAAGCTTTCTTT	CASNRVGPEAFF
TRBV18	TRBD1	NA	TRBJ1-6	TGTGCCAGCTCACCGGGACAGTCAAATTCACCCCTCCACTTT	CASSPGQSNSPLHF
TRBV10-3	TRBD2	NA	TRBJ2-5	TGTGCCATCAGTGACCCGGGACTAGCGGCACAAGAGACCCAGTACTTC	CAISDPGLAAQETQYF
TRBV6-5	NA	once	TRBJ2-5	TGTGCCAGCAGTTACTTGGCTAGCCGAGAGACCCAGTACTTC	CASSYLASRETQYF
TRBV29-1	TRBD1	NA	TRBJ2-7	TGCAGCGTTGAGGGACAGGGGGCGTTCGAGCAGTACTTC	CSVEGQGAFEQYF
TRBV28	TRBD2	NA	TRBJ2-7	TGTGCCAGCAGTTTAAAGCTAGCGGGGGGCCCCTCCTACGAGCAGTACTTC	CASSLKLAGGPSYEQYF
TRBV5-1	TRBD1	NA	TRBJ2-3	TGCGCCAGCAGCCGGGACAGTCCCAGCACAGATACGCAGTATTTT	CASSRDSPSTDTQYF
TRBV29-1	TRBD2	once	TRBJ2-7	TGCAGCGTTGAAGCGGCCAGCGGGGGGGCATACGAGCAGTACTTC	CSVEAASGGAYEQYF
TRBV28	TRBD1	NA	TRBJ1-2	TGTGCCAGCCACGGACAGGGGGAAGTCTACACCTTC	CASHGQGEVYTF
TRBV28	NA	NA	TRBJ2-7	TGTGCCAGCAGTGAAGCGGGGACAGGCCTCTACGAGCAGTACTTC	CASSEAGTGLYEQYF
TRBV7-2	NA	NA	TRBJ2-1	TGTGCCAGCAGCCTCCATATGGCGGGGGCTTACAATGAGCAGTTCTTC	CASSLHMAGAYNEQFF
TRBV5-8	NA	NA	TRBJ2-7	TGTGCCAGCAGCGGTACCTACGAGCAGTACTTC	CASSGTYEQYF
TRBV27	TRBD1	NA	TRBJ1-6	TGTGCCAGCAGTTACAGGGGGCAATCCTATAATTCACCCCTCCACTTT	CASSYRGQSYNSPLHF
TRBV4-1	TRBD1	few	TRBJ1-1	TGCGCCAGCAGCCGCGCGGGACAGGGGAACACTGAAGCTTTCTTT	CASSRAGQGNTEAFF
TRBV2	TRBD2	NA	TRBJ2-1	TGTGCCAGCAGTGATTTCGGCGGGGGATACAATGAGCAGTTCTTC	CASSDFGGGYNEQFF
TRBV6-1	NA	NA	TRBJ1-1	TGTGCCAGCACGGCAGGGATGAACACTGAAGCTTTCTTT	CASTAGMNTEAFF
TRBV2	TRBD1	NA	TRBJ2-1	TGTGCCAGCAGTGGACAGGGGAGACAGGGGCAGTTCTTC	CASSGQGRQGQFF
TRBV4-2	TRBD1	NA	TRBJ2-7	TGTGCCAGCAGCCAACCCGGGACAGTAGGCTACGAGCAGTACTTC	CASSQPGTVGYEQYF
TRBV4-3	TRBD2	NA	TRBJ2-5	TGCGCCAGCAGCCAATCTCCCGGGACTAGCGGGGGTGAGACCCAGTACTTC	CASSQSPGTSGGETQYF
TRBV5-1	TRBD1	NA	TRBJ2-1	TGCGCCAGCAGCTTGGCCGGGACAGGTGCGGAGGAGCAGTTCTTC	CASSLAGTGAEEQFF
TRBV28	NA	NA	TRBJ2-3	TGTGCCAGCAGTTTACAGGGCTTCGAAGATACGCAGTATTTT	CASSLQGFEDTQYF
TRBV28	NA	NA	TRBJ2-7	TGTGCCAGCAGTTTGGGGGCCGTATTCTACGAGCAGTACTTC	CASSLGAVFYEQYF
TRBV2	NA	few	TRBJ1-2	TGTGCCAGCAGGAACAGGTTAAACTACACCTTC	CASRNRLNYTF
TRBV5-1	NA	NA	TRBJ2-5	TGCGCCAGCAGCTTGGGTCCTCGGGAGACCCAGTACTTC	CASSLGPRETQYF
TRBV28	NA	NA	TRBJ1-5	TGTGCCAGCAGTTCGGCAGGGGTCTATAGCAATCAGCCCCAGCATTTT	CASSSAGVYSNQPQHF
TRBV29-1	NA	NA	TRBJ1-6	TGCAGCGTTGAATTAATACCCCGGACAGTAAAGAGAAGCTCCTATAATTCACCCCTCCACTTT	CSVELIPRTVKRSSYNSPLHF
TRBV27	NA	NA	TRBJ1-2	TGTGCCAGCAGACCGACAGGCACTAACTATGGCTACACCTTC	CASRPTGTNYGYTF
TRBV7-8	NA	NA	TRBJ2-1	TGTGCCAGCAGCTTAAACCGGGACACCAACAATGAGCAGTTCTTC	CASSLNRDTNNEQFF
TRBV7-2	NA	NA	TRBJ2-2	TGTGCCAGCAGCTTCCTGAACACCGGGGAGCTGTTTTTT	CASSFLNTGELFF
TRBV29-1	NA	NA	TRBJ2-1	TGCAGCGTTGGGGGGGGCCATGAGCAGTTCTTC	CSVGGGHEQFF
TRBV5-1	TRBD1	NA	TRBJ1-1	TGCGCCAGCAGCTATCAGGGGGCCACTGAAGCTTTCTTT	CASSYQGATEAFF
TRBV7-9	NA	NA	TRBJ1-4	TGTTCCAGCAGCTTAGCGCTCGGTGCAACTAATGAAAAACTGTTTTTT	CSSSLALGATNEKLFF
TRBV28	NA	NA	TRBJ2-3	TGTGCCAGCAGTTATCAGGTCAGCAAAGTTAGCACAGATACGCAGTATTTT	CASSYQVSKVSTDTQYF
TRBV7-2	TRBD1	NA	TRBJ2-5	TGTGCCAGCAGCCGAGGGGCAGGGGGCATAGAGACCCAGTACTTC	CASSRGAGGIETQYF
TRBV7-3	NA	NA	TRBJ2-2	TGTGCCAGCAGATTAACCCTCACCGGGGAGCTGTTTTTT	CASRLTLTGELFF